Below are 8 T cell receptor beta chains sequenced from a single sample in a study of blood T cell repertoires in COVID-19. Produced via immunoSEQ multiplex PCR; TCRdb's table is partial and in-frame only. The profile shows more than 55,000 clones, about nine tenths of them singletons. Input material: peripheral blood. Receptor source: a man in his forties or fifties with active COVID-19.

The rearrangement joins TRBV29-1 to TRBJ2-3; D is perhaps TRBD2 (6 bases). This CDR3 is built from 12 residues. Germline V CDR1 and CDR2: SQVTM, ANQGSEA. The V and J ends lost 7 bases and 6 bases respectively, with 14 bases between them. CDR3 loop: CSARDFGDTQYF. CDR3 sequence (DNA): TGCAGCGCTAGGGACTTTGGGGATACGCAGTATTTT.

The chain couples TRBV20-1 to TRBJ2-5, with D perhaps matching TRBD2 (6 bases). This CDR3 contains 14 residues. V was shortened by 3 bases and J by 2 bases, with 13 bases between the two germline ends. Per germline, CDR1 DFQATT and CDR2 SNEGSKA (reference sequence). The CDR3: CSASGTAKQETQYF. As DNA, the CDR3 is TGCAGTGCTAGTGGGACTGCTAAACAAGAGACCCAGTACTTC.

J is TRBJ1-1 and V is TRBV2, with 7 bases aligning to TRBD1. CDR3 length: 14 amino acids. Germline V gene sequence: CDR1 SNHLY, CDR2 FYNNEI. The V segment lost 6 bases and the J segment 3 bases; nucleotides outside the gene matches: 7. In nucleotides, the CDR3 is TGTGCCAGCAGGGATCAGGGGGGTCACACTGAAGCTTTCTTT. Its translation: CASRDQGGHTEAFF.

This clone has only one observation. The chain carries TRBV4-3 and TRBJ2-2, with 7 bases lining up with TRBD2. This CDR3 spans 15 amino acids. Germline V gene data show CDR1 as LGHNA and CDR2 as YSLEER. The ends lost 1 base at V and 6 bases at J; junction bases unmatched: 5. CDR3 nucleotides: TGCGCCAGCAGCCAAGGACTAGCAATTCCCGGGGAGCTGTTTTTT. This sequence encodes CASSQGLAIPGELFF.

The J gene is TRBJ1-5, the V gene TRBV3-1 (or the pseudogene TRBV3-2); D gene unclear. The CDR3 covers 12 residues. Trimming took 1 base from V and 9 from J, leaving 7 bases between them. Germline values: CDR1 LGHDT, CDR2 YNNKEL (reference sequence). The CDR3: CASSQGARPQHF. CDR3 in DNA: TGTGCCAGCAGCCAAGGGGCCAGGCCCCAGCATTTT.

The J gene is TRBJ1-3, the V gene TRBV12-3 or TRBV12-4; D call uncertain. The CDR3 is 13 residues long. V was clipped by 7 bases and J by 6 bases, with 13 bases between them. CDR3 amino acids: CASNLFGLNTIYF. In nucleotides, the CDR3 is TGTGCCAGCAACCTATTCGGGTTAAACACCATATATTTT.

The J gene is TRBJ1-1, the V gene TRBV6-5; D unresolved. Trimming pared 9 bases from V and 2 bases from J, leaving 13 bases between. Germline V CDR1 and CDR2: MNHEY, SVGAGI. The CDR3 is 13 amino acids. The CDR3 nucleotides are TGTGCCAGGCTAGGCGCCTCCAACACTGAAGCTTTCTTT. This gives the protein CARLGASNTEAFF.

The chain is built from TRBV9 and TRBJ2-1; 12 bases map to TRBD2. Germline CDR1 and CDR2: SGDLS and YYNGEE. V gave up 4 bases and J gave up 7 bases; unmatched junction bases: 9. The CDR3 has 16 residues. The CDR3 spells CASSLNLAGGQNEQFF. Here the CDR3 DNA reads TGTGCCAGCAGCCTAAACCTAGCGGGGGGGCAAAATGAGCAGTTCTTC.